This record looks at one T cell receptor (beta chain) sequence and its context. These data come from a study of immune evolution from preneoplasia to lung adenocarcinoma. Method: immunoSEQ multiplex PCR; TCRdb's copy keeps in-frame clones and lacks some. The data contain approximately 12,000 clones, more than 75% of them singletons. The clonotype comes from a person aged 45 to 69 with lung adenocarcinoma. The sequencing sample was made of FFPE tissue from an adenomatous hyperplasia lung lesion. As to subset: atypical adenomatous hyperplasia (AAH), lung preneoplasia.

CDR3 in DNA: TGTGCCAGCAGCCCCGACAGGTCAGATACGCAGTATTTT. The encoded protein is CASSPDRSDTQYF. The rearrangement links TRBV11-2 to TRBJ2-3; D is possibly TRBD1 (6 bases). Germline values: CDR1 SGHAT, CDR2 FQNNGV. This CDR3 is built from 13 residues. The V gene lost 5 bases and the J gene lost 4 bases, with 10 bases spanning the gap.